This section outlines one T cell receptor (beta chain) sequence together with its context. Its specificity is not known. Each of the donors was a healthy bone marrow donor. The data were taken from a study of cytomegalovirus exposure and HLA in healthy donors. Study observations and caveats: Certain indistinguishable V segments, among them TRBV6-2 and TRBV6-3, were excluded.

The PCR employed 60 Vbeta primers together with 13 Jbeta primers. Repertoires were generated with immunoSEQ multiplex PCR, while TCRdb's copy carries only in-frame clones and drops some. The specimen's table records approximately 150,000 clones. Germline lookup yields CDR1 SQVTM and CDR2 ANQGSEA. V shed 1 base and J shed 1 base, with 10 bases lying between them. This CDR3 contains 15 residues. The sample was PBMCs. This chain uses TRBV29-1 with TRBJ2-2, with D tentatively TRBD1 (5 bases). The TCR was taken from a woman aged 45-65 years in good health and CMV-seronegative. CDR3 nucleotide sequence: TGCAGCGTTGAAGTAGATAGGGGGAACACCGGGGAGCTGTTTTTT. Amino acid sequence: CSVEVDRGNTGELFF.